The text below deals with one T cell receptor (beta chain). These data originate in a study of T cells after yellow fever vaccination. The CDR3 runs 15 residues. The germline gives CDR1 MGHRA, CDR2 YSYEKL. Between the trimmed V and J ends, which lost 3 bases and 1 base, there was a span of 10 bases. For TCR, cDNA came from 5'RACE template switching, which added a universal primer site and UMIs. One entry per CDR3 protein, called by TCRdb with MiXCR from the 5' RACE reads. The sample lists some 100,000 distinct CDR3 sequences; 8% to 10% were seen once. Sample: CD8+ T cells not binding an NS4B(214-222) dextramer, sorted from PBMCs, taken around 16 days after the first yellow fever vaccination. This chain joins TRBV4-1 and TRBJ2-1, with unresolved D. The TCR sequence derives from a man younger than 35 who received the YFV17D yellow fever vaccine. The CDR3 is CASSHGWSSYNEQFF. CDR3 coding DNA: TGCGCCAGCAGCCACGGGTGGTCGTCCTACAATGAGCAGTTCTTC.